A selection of T cell receptor beta chains follows, all from one sample in a study of cytomegalovirus exposure and HLA in healthy donors. TCRdb's table, derived via immunoSEQ multiplex PCR, lists solely in-frame clones and lacks some. The sample records 150,000 or so clones, 75% to 80% being singletons. The specimen was PBMCs. All receptors come from a man between 35 and 55 years old in good health and CMV-seropositive. Both conserved end residues are part of each CDR3.

V gene: TRBV6-1; CDR3 length: 15; J gene: TRBJ2-3; CDR3 protein: CASERLAGTSDTQYF
V gene: TRBV2; CDR3 length: 12; J gene: TRBJ1-1; CDR3 protein: CASAQRGTEAFF
V gene: TRBV10-3; CDR3 length: 16; J gene: TRBJ1-3; CDR3 protein: CAISESPGGSGNTIYF
V gene: TRBV30; CDR3 length: 14; J gene: TRBJ1-5; CDR3 protein: CAWSRGLESQPQHF
V gene: TRBV2; CDR3 length: 13; J gene: TRBJ2-3; CDR3 protein: CASGGQNTDTQYF
V gene: TRBV19; CDR3 length: 16; J gene: TRBJ2-7; CDR3 protein: CASSASGRAALYEQYF
V gene: TRBV7-3; CDR3 length: 19; J gene: TRBJ2-7; CDR3 protein: CASSHSARGLAGSSYEQYF
V gene: TRBV6-5; CDR3 length: 13; J gene: TRBJ1-2; CDR3 protein: CASSEELLYGYTF
V gene: TRBV7-3; CDR3 length: 12; J gene: TRBJ1-1; CDR3 protein: CASSSQGTEAFF
V gene: TRBV5-6; CDR3 length: 16; J gene: TRBJ2-7; CDR3 protein: CASSSEEGPRGYEQYF
V gene: TRBV28; CDR3 length: 14; J gene: TRBJ1-1; CDR3 protein: CASSSQGMNTEAFF
V gene: TRBV30; CDR3 length: 14; J gene: TRBJ2-5; CDR3 protein: CAWGVRTAQETQYF
V gene: TRBV5-4; CDR3 length: 13; J gene: TRBJ2-1; CDR3 protein: CASSPRAYNEQFF
V gene: TRBV9; CDR3 length: 16; J gene: TRBJ2-1; CDR3 protein: CASSVGSDSSYNEQFF
V gene: TRBV5-4; CDR3 length: 16; J gene: TRBJ2-2; CDR3 protein: CASRKGLADGNGELFF
V gene: TRBV7-2; CDR3 length: 14; J gene: TRBJ2-4; CDR3 protein: CASSPGANLAGVHF
V gene: TRBV7-9; CDR3 length: 17; J gene: TRBJ2-7; CDR3 protein: CASSGAPGQGVSYEQYF
V gene: TRBV11-2; CDR3 length: 14; J gene: TRBJ1-2; CDR3 protein: CASSSGQEVYGYTF
V gene: TRBV6-5; CDR3 length: 12; J gene: TRBJ2-7; CDR3 protein: CASKRDQGEQYF
V gene: TRBV30; CDR3 length: 20; J gene: TRBJ2-3; CDR3 protein: CAWVPAVTKWTSGSADTQYF
V gene: TRBV18; CDR3 length: 19; J gene: TRBJ2-3; CDR3 protein: CASSLMTGTGSDHTDTQYF
V gene: TRBV5-1; CDR3 length: 14; J gene: TRBJ2-1; CDR3 protein: CASSSGTSGDEQFF
V gene: TRBV28; CDR3 length: 14; J gene: TRBJ2-3; CDR3 protein: CASIGQGPRVAQYF
V gene: TRBV13; CDR3 length: 14; J gene: TRBJ1-2; CDR3 protein: CASSLQTVNYGYTF
V gene: TRBV30; CDR3 length: 11; J gene: TRBJ1-1; CDR3 protein: CAWSRQVGAFF
V gene: TRBV28; CDR3 length: 16; J gene: TRBJ1-3; CDR3 protein: CASSFYGGGQGNTIYF
V gene: TRBV6-5; CDR3 length: 14; J gene: TRBJ2-1; CDR3 protein: CASSQRQSYNEQFF
V gene: TRBV19; CDR3 length: 13; J gene: TRBJ2-4; CDR3 protein: CASPAVAKNIQYF
V gene: TRBV7-2; CDR3 length: 16; J gene: TRBJ2-3; CDR3 protein: CASSQGLAMEGATQYF
V gene: TRBV4-2; CDR3 length: 17; J gene: TRBJ1-3; CDR3 protein: CASSLPAGGTSGNTIYF
V gene: TRBV9; CDR3 length: 19; J gene: TRBJ2-1; CDR3 protein: CASSVDSRRTSGRTNEQFF
V gene: TRBV7-8; CDR3 length: 15; J gene: TRBJ2-3; CDR3 protein: CASSLAGIDTDTQYF
V gene: TRBV28; CDR3 length: 14; J gene: TRBJ2-3; CDR3 protein: CASTGGPSTDTQYF
V gene: TRBV27; CDR3 length: 16; J gene: TRBJ2-5; CDR3 protein: CATARGATPYQETQYF
V gene: TRBV27; CDR3 length: 17; J gene: TRBJ2-1; CDR3 protein: CASSFFLTGNTYNEQFF
V gene: TRBV25-1; CDR3 length: 12; J gene: TRBJ1-2; CDR3 protein: CASIDFNYGYTF
V gene: TRBV19; CDR3 length: 12; J gene: TRBJ2-1; CDR3 protein: CASRDTHNEQFF
V gene: TRBV6-4; CDR3 length: 14; J gene: TRBJ1-5; CDR3 protein: CASSDSQRNQPQHF
V gene: TRBV9; CDR3 length: 15; J gene: TRBJ1-1; CDR3 protein: CASSSREGMNTEAFF
V gene: TRBV27; CDR3 length: 16; J gene: TRBJ2-3; CDR3 protein: CASSLVRGRATDTQYF
V gene: TRBV29-1; CDR3 length: 15; J gene: TRBJ2-3; CDR3 protein: CSVAPSGSYVGTQYF
V gene: TRBV9; CDR3 length: 15; J gene: TRBJ2-2; CDR3 protein: CASSVGTGYTGELFF
V gene: TRBV29-1; CDR3 length: 13; J gene: TRBJ2-1; CDR3 protein: CSVPGLGGNEQFF
V gene: TRBV7-9; CDR3 length: 15; J gene: TRBJ2-7; CDR3 protein: CASSLTSGPIGEQYF
V gene: TRBV7-5; CDR3 length: 16; J gene: TRBJ2-1; CDR3 protein: CARSLSNGSSYNEQFF
V gene: TRBV6-5; CDR3 length: 14; J gene: TRBJ1-1; CDR3 protein: CASTPRGGNTEAFF
V gene: TRBV4-2; CDR3 length: 14; J gene: TRBJ2-5; CDR3 protein: CASSQETSQETQYF
V gene: TRBV30; CDR3 length: 13; J gene: TRBJ2-5; CDR3 protein: CAWSGLAEETQYF
V gene: TRBV9; CDR3 length: 17; J gene: TRBJ2-3; CDR3 protein: CASSVRRDRGPTDTQYF
V gene: TRBV6-1; CDR3 length: 13; J gene: TRBJ2-7; CDR3 protein: CASSEQNNYEQYF
V gene: TRBV5-5; CDR3 length: 19; J gene: TRBJ2-7; CDR3 protein: CASSLVHSSGRANPYEQYF
V gene: TRBV9; CDR3 length: 16; J gene: TRBJ2-5; CDR3 protein: CASSVGLTGTEETQYF
V gene: TRBV2; CDR3 length: 15; J gene: TRBJ2-7; CDR3 protein: CASSEVAGQGYEQYF
V gene: TRBV6-5; CDR3 length: 14; J gene: TRBJ1-1; CDR3 protein: CASSNRQLSAEAFF
V gene: TRBV5-1; CDR3 length: 16; J gene: TRBJ2-5; CDR3 protein: CASSLRTVQHQETQYF
V gene: TRBV14; CDR3 length: 15; J gene: TRBJ2-7; CDR3 protein: CASSLDRGRSYEQYF
V gene: TRBV28; CDR3 length: 13; J gene: TRBJ2-2; CDR3 protein: CASSFGSVRELFF